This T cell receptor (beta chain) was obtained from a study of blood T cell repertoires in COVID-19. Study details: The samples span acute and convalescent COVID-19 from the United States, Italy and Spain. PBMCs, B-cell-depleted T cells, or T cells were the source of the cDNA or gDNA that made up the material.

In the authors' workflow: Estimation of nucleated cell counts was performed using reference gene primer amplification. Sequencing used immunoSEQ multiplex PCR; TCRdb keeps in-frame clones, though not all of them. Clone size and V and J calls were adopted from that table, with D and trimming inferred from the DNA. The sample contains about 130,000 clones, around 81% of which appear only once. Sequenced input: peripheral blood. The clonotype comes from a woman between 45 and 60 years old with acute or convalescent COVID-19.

The CDR3 loop reads CASSLRRQDYEQYF. CDR3 sequence (DNA): TGTGCCAGTAGTCTACGGAGACAGGACTACGAGCAGTACTTC. V is TRBV19 and J is TRBJ2-7, with a weak D call TRBD1 (6 bases). The germline gives CDR1 LNHDA, CDR2 SQIVND (reference sequence). Trimming removed 5 bases at V and 3 bases at J, with 14 bases between. The CDR3 spans 14 residues.